This T cell receptor (beta chain) emerged from a study of blood T cell repertoires in COVID-19. Study in general: Whether acute or convalescent, the COVID-19 samples came from the United States, Italy and Spain.

This CDR3 is 15 amino acids long. The germline V gene has CDR1 MNHEY and CDR2 SVGAGI. J was trimmed by 6 bases and V by 2 bases; bases with no gene match: 6. In the original analysis: Estimates of nucleated cell counts were drawn from the amplification of reference gene primers. Here immunoSEQ multiplex PCR was the method, and the copy in TCRdb shows in-frame clones only, minus some. The V and J calls and clone size were taken over from that table, and D and trimming were inferred from the DNA. The sample has about 52,000 clones, about 90% seen once. This sequence joins TRBV6-5 and TRBJ2-1, with 8 bases that match TRBD2. Sequenced material: peripheral blood. This clonotype was obtained from a man aged 50 or older with active COVID-19. The CDR3 here is CASSYRRTSSNEQFF. CDR3 bases: TGTGCCAGCAGTTACCGTAGGACTAGCAGCAATGAGCAGTTCTTC.